This T cell receptor beta chain was identified during a study of T-cell reconstitution after alpha-beta-depleted transplantation in children. The TCRbeta library incorporated unique molecular identifiers. TCRdb analysed the PCR reads with MiXCR anew, one entry per CDR3 protein. The sample holds some 490,000 distinct CDR3 sequences, about 12% seen once. This clonotype was seen only a few times. Here the sequenced sample was PBMCs from the stem cell graft donor, taken from the stem cell graft. The TCR comes from a human donor who donated a stem cell graft to a child with combined immunodeficiency.

CDR3 coding DNA: TGTGCCAGCAGCGTAGGGGTCGGTATCGGGGAGCTGTTTTTT. Its translation is CASSVGVGIGELFF. J is TRBJ2-2 and V is TRBV9; D uncertain. The ends were cut back, 0 bases at V and 7 bases at J, with 10 bases in the middle. CDR1 is SGDLS and CDR2 is YYNGEE in the germline V gene. CDR3 length: 14 residues.